This passage covers 11 T cell receptor beta chains from one sample sequenced in a study of T cells in Graves' hyperthyroidism and ophthalmopathy. Researchers took RNA transcripts and amplified the TCR beta CDR3 regions from them. The TCR CDR3 first-round RT-PCR relied on the HTBI primer set. TCRdb itself ran the multiplex PCR reads through MiXCR, one entry per CDR3 protein. The table shows around 700,000 distinct CDR3 sequences, with about 17% occurring only once. Specimen: blood. The receptor source for this set is a woman aged 45-65 years with Graves' hyperthyroidism that later progressed to Graves' ophthalmopathy.

This clonotype has at least ten counts. The CDR3 DNA sequence: TGTGCCAGCAGTGAACTCATGGGTCAGCCCCAGCATTTT. Its protein product is CASSELMGQPQHF. The chain combines TRBV2 with TRBJ1-5; D gene ambiguous. Trimming removed 2 bases from V and 6 bases from J, with 8 bases in between. The CDR3 is made up of 13 amino acids. Germline V gene data show CDR1 as SNHLY and CDR2 as FYNNEI.

This clonotype was picked up many times. V and J are TRBV11-1 and TRBJ1-3; D possibly corresponds to TRBD1 (5 bases). This CDR3 is built from 13 residues. V lost 7 bases and J 4 bases, leaving 11 bases between the germline ends. In germline, CDR1 is SGHAT, CDR2 FQDESV (reference sequence). CDR3 in DNA: TGTGCCAGCAAACTCGACAGAGGAAACACCATATATTTT. Protein: CASKLDRGNTIYF.

This clonotype was recorded at least ten times. An end of the junction does not agree with germline; a read error may underlie this. The CDR3 DNA is TGTGCCAGCAGCCCGCTGGGCGGCATGAACACTGAAGCTTTCTTT. Translated: CASSPLGGMNTEAFF. The genes are TRBV5-1 and TRBJ1-1; D gene ambiguous. This CDR3 comprises 15 residues. Germline lookup yields CDR1 SGHRS and CDR2 YFSETQ.

This clonotype was detected ten times or more. The V and J genes are TRBV3-1 and TRBJ1-2, with 8 bases that match TRBD1. V gave up 1 base and J gave up 4 bases; unmatched junction bases: 8. Germline V CDR1 and CDR2: LGHDT, YNNKEL (reference sequence). The CDR3 covers 16 residues. The CDR3: CASSQAAGGGGYGYTF. For the CDR3, the DNA is TGTGCCAGCAGCCAAGCCGCAGGGGGCGGTGGCTATGGCTACACCTTC. Supplemented by reference TRBV3-1 and TRBJ1-2, the full variable domain reads DTAVSQTPKYLVTQMGNDKSIKCEQNLGHDTMYWYKQDSKKFLKIMFSYNNKELIINETVPNRFSPKSPDKAHLNLHINSLELGDSAVYFCASSQAAGGGGYGYTFGSGTRLTVV.

The chain employs TRBV10-2 and TRBJ1-2; 7 nucleotides match TRBD1. J gave up 6 bases and V 0 bases, and 10 bases lay outside the gene matches. This CDR3 is built from 16 residues. Germline-derived CDR1 and CDR2 are WSHSY and SAAADI. This chain's CDR3 is CASSESKRGRIHGYTF. The DNA for the CDR3 is TGCGCCAGCAGTGAGTCGAAAAGGGGGCGGATTCATGGCTACACCTTC.

This clonotype was seen only a few times. The chain uses TRBV18 and TRBJ2-6, with 9 nucleotides matching TRBD1. This CDR3 spans 19 amino acids. The V and J ends lost 2 bases and 0 bases, in that order; junction bases with no gene match: 8. CDR1 is KGHSH and CDR2 is LQKENI in the germline V gene. CDR3 sequence: CASSPGQGRAISGANVLTF. The CDR3 nucleotides read TGTGCCAGCTCACCAGGACAGGGGAGGGCGATCTCTGGGGCCAACGTCCTGACTTTC.

This clonotype was picked up a small number of times. J is TRBJ2-5 and V is TRBV11-3; 10 nucleotides line up with TRBD2. J gave up 2 bases and V 1 base, and 7 bases lay outside the gene matches. The germline V gene has CDR1 SGHNT and CDR2 YENEEA. CDR3 size: 17 residues. The CDR3 loop is CASSLGASGGTQETQYF. The CDR3 coding sequence is TGTGCCAGCAGCTTAGGCGCTAGCGGGGGTACACAAGAGACCCAGTACTTC. The variable domain in full, with the rest retrieved from reference TRBV11-3 and TRBJ2-5, is EAGVVQSPRYKIIEKKQPVAFWCNPISGHNTLYWYLQNLGQGPELLIRYENEEAVDDSQLPKDRFSAERLKGVDSTLKIQPAELGDSAVYLCASSLGASGGTQETQYFGPGTRLLVL.

In its sample, this clonotype was seen a few times. The chain employs TRBV20-1 and TRBJ1-2; 7 bases align to TRBD1. This CDR3 contains 16 residues. Germline V gene sequence: CDR1 DFQATT, CDR2 SNEGSKA (reference sequence). Germline trimming cut 2 bases from V and 7 bases from J; bases unmatched to any gene: 16. CDR3 loop: CSARPPKQGSLSGYTF. Written as DNA, the CDR3 is TGCAGTGCTAGACCCCCCAAACAGGGGTCTCTCTCTGGCTACACCTTC.

The sample holds one count of this clonotype. The chain recombines TRBV20-1 with TRBJ1-3, with 7 bases identical to TRBD1. This CDR3 comprises 14 residues. Germline lookup yields CDR1 DFQATT and CDR2 SNEGSKA (reference sequence). Trimming cost V 6 bases and J 0 bases; bases outside gene matches: 5. The CDR3 reads CSAQGVNSGNTIYF. The CDR3 bases are TGCAGTGCCCAGGGGGTTAACTCTGGAAACACCATATATTTT.

The chain employs TRBV5-1 and TRBJ2-7, with D perhaps matching TRBD1 (6 bases). Between the trimmed V and J ends, which lost 0 bases and 0 bases, there was a span of 13 bases. Germline loops: CDR1 SGHRS, CDR2 YFSETQ. The CDR3 consists of 16 residues. CDR3: CASSLDQGLSSYEQYF. Here the CDR3 DNA reads TGCGCCAGCAGCTTGGATCAGGGGCTCAGCTCCTACGAGCAGTACTTC.

This clonotype was recorded a few times. The chain is built from TRBV9 and TRBJ2-7; D might be TRBD1 (5 bases). CDR1 and CDR2 from the germline V gene are SGDLS and YYNGEE. The CDR3 covers 15 residues. Trimming pared 0 bases from V and 0 bases from J, leaving 10 bases between. The CDR3 is CASSVGGALSYEQYF. The CDR3 nucleotides are TGTGCCAGCAGCGTAGGTGGGGCCCTCTCCTACGAGCAGTACTTC.